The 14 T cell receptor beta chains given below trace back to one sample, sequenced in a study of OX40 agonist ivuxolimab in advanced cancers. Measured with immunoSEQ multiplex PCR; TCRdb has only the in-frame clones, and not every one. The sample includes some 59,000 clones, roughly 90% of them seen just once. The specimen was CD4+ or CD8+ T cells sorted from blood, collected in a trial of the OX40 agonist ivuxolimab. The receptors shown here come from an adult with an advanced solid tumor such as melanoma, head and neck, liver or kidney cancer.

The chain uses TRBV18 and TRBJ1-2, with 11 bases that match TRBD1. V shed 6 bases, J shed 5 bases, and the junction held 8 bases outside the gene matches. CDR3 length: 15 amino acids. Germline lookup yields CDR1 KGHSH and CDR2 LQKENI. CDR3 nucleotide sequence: TGTGCCAGCTCCCAAGGACAGGGGGCATTTTATGGCTACACCTTC. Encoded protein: CASSQGQGAFYGYTF.

In DNA, the CDR3 is TGCAGCGTTTCCTCCGGGGAGGGAAACACCATATATTTT. Translating gives CSVSSGEGNTIYF. The rearrangement joins TRBV29-1 to TRBJ1-3; D is undetermined. Germline CDR1 is SQVTM and CDR2 is ANQGSEA. The ends were cut back, 5 bases at V and 4 bases at J, with 12 bases in the middle. There are 13 residues in the CDR3.

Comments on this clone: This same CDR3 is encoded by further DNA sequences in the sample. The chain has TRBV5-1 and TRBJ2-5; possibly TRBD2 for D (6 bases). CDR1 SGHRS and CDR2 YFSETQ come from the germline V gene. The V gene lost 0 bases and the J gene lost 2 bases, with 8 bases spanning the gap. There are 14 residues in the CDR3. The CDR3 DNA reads TGCGCCAGCAGCTTGGCCGGAGGGCAAGAGACCCAGTACTTC. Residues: CASSLAGGQETQYF.

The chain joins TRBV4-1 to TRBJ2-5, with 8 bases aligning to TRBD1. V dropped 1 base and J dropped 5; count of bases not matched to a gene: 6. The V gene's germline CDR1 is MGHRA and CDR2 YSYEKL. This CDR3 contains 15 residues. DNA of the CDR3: TGCGCCAGCAGCCAAGTAGGGACAGGAGGTGAGACCCAGTACTTC. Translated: CASSQVGTGGETQYF.

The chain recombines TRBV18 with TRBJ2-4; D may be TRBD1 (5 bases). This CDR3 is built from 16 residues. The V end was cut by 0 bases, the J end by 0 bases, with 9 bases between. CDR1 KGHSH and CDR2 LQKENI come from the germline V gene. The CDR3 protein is CASSPPTDLAKNIQYF. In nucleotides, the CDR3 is TGTGCCAGCTCACCACCGACAGATTTAGCCAAAAACATTCAGTACTTC.

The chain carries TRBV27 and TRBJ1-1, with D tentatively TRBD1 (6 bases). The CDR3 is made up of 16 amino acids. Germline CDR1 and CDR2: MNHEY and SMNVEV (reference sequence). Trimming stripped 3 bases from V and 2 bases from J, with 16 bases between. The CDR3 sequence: CASSLFPTGRNTEAFF. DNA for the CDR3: TGTGCCAGCAGTTTGTTCCCCACAGGGCGAAACACTGAAGCTTTCTTT.

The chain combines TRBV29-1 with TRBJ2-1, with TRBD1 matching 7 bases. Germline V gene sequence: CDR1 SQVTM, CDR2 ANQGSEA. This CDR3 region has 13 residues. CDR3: CSTMGQKNNEQFF. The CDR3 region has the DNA TGCAGTACCATGGGACAGAAAAACAATGAGCAGTTCTTC.

The CDR3 spells CASSWDRGLNTEAFF. The CDR3 region has the DNA TGTGCCAGCAGCTGGGACAGGGGACTAAACACTGAAGCTTTCTTT. V usage is TRBV5-4 and J usage is TRBJ1-1, with 10 bases that match TRBD1. The CDR3 extends over 15 amino acids. The V and J ends lost 3 bases and 2 bases, in that order; junction bases with no gene match: 4. CDR1 is SGHNT, CDR2 YYREEE, per germline (reference sequence).

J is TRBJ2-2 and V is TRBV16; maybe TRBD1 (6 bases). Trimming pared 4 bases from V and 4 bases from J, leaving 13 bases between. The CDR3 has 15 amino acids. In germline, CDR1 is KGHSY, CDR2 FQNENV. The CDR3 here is CASSPFGQPTGELFF. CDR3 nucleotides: TGTGCCAGCAGCCCCTTCGGACAGCCCACCGGGGAGCTGTTTTTT.

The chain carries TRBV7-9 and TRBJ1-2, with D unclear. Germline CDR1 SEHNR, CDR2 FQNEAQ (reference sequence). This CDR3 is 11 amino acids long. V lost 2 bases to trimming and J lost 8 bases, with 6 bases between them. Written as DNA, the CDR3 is TGTGCCAGCAGCTTACAGGACGGCTACACCTTC. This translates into CASSLQDGYTF.

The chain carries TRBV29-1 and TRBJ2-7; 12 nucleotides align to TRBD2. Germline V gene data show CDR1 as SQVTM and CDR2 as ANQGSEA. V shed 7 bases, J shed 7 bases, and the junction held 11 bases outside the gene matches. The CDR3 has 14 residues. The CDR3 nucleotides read TGCAGCGCCAAGGGACTAGCGGGCTCTGAGGAGCAGTACTTC. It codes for CSAKGLAGSEEQYF.

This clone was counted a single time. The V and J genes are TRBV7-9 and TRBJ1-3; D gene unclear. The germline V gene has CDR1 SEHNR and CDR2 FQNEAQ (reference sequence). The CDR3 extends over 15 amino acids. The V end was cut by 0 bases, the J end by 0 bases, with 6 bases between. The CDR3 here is CASSLAQYSGNTIYF. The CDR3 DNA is TGTGCCAGCAGCTTAGCGCAATACTCTGGAAACACCATATATTTT.

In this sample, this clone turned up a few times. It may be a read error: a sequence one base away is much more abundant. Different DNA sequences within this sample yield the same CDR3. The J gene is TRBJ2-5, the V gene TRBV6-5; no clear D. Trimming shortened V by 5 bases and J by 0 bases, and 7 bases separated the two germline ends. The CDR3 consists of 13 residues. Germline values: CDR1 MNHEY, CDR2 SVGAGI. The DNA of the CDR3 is TGTGCCAGCAGTCGGGCGAACCAAGAGACCCAGTACTTC. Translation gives CASSRANQETQYF.

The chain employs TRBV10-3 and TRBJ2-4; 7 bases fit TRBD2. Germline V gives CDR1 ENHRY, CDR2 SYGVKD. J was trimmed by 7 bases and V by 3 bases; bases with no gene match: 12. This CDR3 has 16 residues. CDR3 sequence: CAISDTNLAGRNIQYF. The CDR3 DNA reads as TGTGCCATCAGTGACACCAATTTAGCGGGCAGGAACATTCAGTACTTC.